The 8 T cell receptor beta chains reported below all come from one sample, sequenced in a study of blood T cell repertoires in COVID-19. Repertoires were generated with immunoSEQ multiplex PCR, while TCRdb's copy carries only in-frame clones and drops some. The data contain around 150,000 clones, almost 80% of them singletons. The sequencing input was peripheral blood. The receptors were sampled from a man aged 55 to 70 who had recovered from COVID-19.

V and J are TRBV4-1 and TRBJ2-5; perhaps TRBD1 as D (6 bases). The CDR3 runs to 16 residues. Germline CDR1 reads MGHRA; CDR2 reads YSYEKL. The V gene lost 1 base and the J gene lost 3 bases, with 15 bases spanning the gap. CDR3: CASSQGQGRLEETQYF. CDR3 nucleotides: TGCGCCAGCAGCCAAGGTCAGGGGCGCCTTGAAGAGACCCAGTACTTC.

V usage is TRBV24-1 and J usage is TRBJ1-5, with 7 bases aligning to TRBD1. V lost 4 bases, J lost 3 bases, and 2 bases stayed unmatched. Germline V lookup: CDR1 KGHDR, CDR2 SFDVKD. The CDR3 length is 14 residues. The CDR3 protein is CATSEGTDNQPQHF. In DNA, the CDR3 is TGTGCCACCAGTGAGGGGACAGACAATCAGCCCCAGCATTTT.

The V and J genes are TRBV4-3 and TRBJ1-2; TRBD1 is a possible D gene (5 bases). Germline values: CDR1 LGHNA, CDR2 YSLEER. V dropped 0 bases and J dropped 8 bases, with 16 bases sitting between them. The CDR3 has 15 residues. For the CDR3, the DNA is TGCGCCAGCAGCCAAGAAGGAGGGGAGGGCTGGGGCTACACCTTC. Its translation: CASSQEGGEGWGYTF.

The chain recombines TRBV2 with TRBJ2-1; 10 nucleotides align to TRBD1. The CDR3 consists of 15 residues. V was pared by 4 bases and J by 5 bases, with 5 bases of the junction left unmatched. The germline gives CDR1 SNHLY, CDR2 FYNNEI. The CDR3 here is CASSVRDRGHNEQFF. The CDR3, as DNA: TGTGCCAGCAGTGTCCGGGACAGGGGCCACAATGAGCAGTTCTTC.

This clone has more than one count but fewer than ten. The gene calls are TRBV3-1 (or the pseudogene TRBV3-2) and TRBJ1-2; unclear D gene. Per germline, CDR1 LGHDT and CDR2 YNNKEL (reference sequence). Trimming shortened V by 4 bases and J by 3 bases, and 12 bases separated the two germline ends. The CDR3 is made up of 14 amino acids. CDR3 nucleotide sequence: TGTGCCAGCAGCCGCGGTCGTCGGGACTATGGCTACACCTTC. Translating it yields CASSRGRRDYGYTF.

The V call is TRBV6-5, the J call TRBJ1-1; D remains unclear. In germline, CDR1 is MNHEY, CDR2 SVGAGI. Trimming took 10 bases from V and 4 from J, leaving 16 bases between them. There are 13 residues in the CDR3. The CDR3 nucleotides read TGTGCCACGCAAAAGCTCCGGGGCACTGAAGCTTTCTTT. Protein: CATQKLRGTEAFF.

This clone was counted only a few times. This sequence joins TRBV7-2 and TRBJ1-5, with D perhaps matching TRBD1 (6 bases). Between the trimmed V and J ends, which lost 3 bases and 6 bases, there was a span of 15 bases. The CDR3 is 15 amino acids. CDR1 SGHTA and CDR2 FQGNSA come from the germline V gene. This CDR3 reads CASSLDRLGRQPQHF. The CDR3 DNA reads TGTGCCAGCAGCTTGGACAGATTGGGTCGTCAGCCCCAGCATTTT. The variable domain in full, with the rest retrieved from reference TRBV7-2 and TRBJ1-5, is GAGVSQSPSNKVTEKGKDVELRCDPISGHTALYWYRQSLGQGLEFLIYFQGNSAPDKSGLPSDRFSAERTGGSVSTLTIQRTQQEDSAVYLCASSLDRLGRQPQHFGDGTRLSIL.

This clone was observed a handful of times. This chain joins TRBV27 and TRBJ2-7; 10 bases fit TRBD2. The germline CDR1 and CDR2 sequences are MNHEY and SMNVEV (reference sequence). The CDR3 is made up of 19 amino acids. The junction had 20 bases not matched to a gene; V was cut back by 5 bases and J by 4 bases. The CDR3 loop is CASSRSGTRVAGGLYEQYF. In DNA, the CDR3 is TGTGCCAGCAGTAGATCCGGGACACGAGTAGCGGGAGGACTGTACGAGCAGTACTTC.